What follows are 4 T cell receptor beta chains derived from one specimen sequenced in a study of human T cells and chemical hapten exposure. Time point specified: healthy volunteer bleed at 2 weeks. Extraction of total RNA was performed on unfractionated whole blood. One entry per CDR3 protein, called by TCRdb with MiXCR from the RACE reads. The sample has 49,000 or so distinct CDR3 sequences, about 4.5% seen once. The sequenced material came from whole blood. All receptors derive from a human donor in good health. Some clones in this sample may be carry-over from other donors' samples.

This clonotype was picked up many times. The V call is TRBV3-1, the J call TRBJ2-6; no reliable D call. Germline CDR1 reads LGHDT; CDR2 reads YNNKEL (reference sequence). This CDR3 spans 14 amino acids. V lost 3 bases and J 1 base, leaving 4 bases between the germline ends. The CDR3 protein is CASSQGSGANVLTF. The CDR3 coding sequence is TGTGCCAGCAGCCAGGGGTCTGGGGCCAACGTCCTGACTTTC.

CDR3 region: CARGGAVNEKLFF. Written as DNA, the CDR3 is TGTGCCCGTGGGGGGGCCGTTAATGAAAAACTGTTTTTT. J is TRBJ1-4 and V is TRBV5-6; TRBD1 is a possible D gene (6 bases). The CDR3 has 13 residues. Germline V gene data show CDR1 as SGHDT and CDR2 as YYEEEE. Trimming shortened V by 10 bases and J by 4 bases, and 14 bases separated the two germline ends.

The rearrangement uses TRBV20-1 and TRBJ1-1, with no clear D. The ends were cut back, 3 bases at V and 2 bases at J, with 10 bases in the middle. The CDR3 contains 13 residues. The germline V gene encodes CDR1 DFQATT and CDR2 SNEGSKA (reference sequence). Here the CDR3 DNA reads TGCAGTGCTAGGGGCCCTGATAACACTGAAGCTTTCTTT. This encodes CSARGPDNTEAFF.

Concerning this clonotype itself: This may arise from a read error, as a much more abundant clone is one base away. The V and J genes are TRBV5-5 and TRBJ2-2; 9 nucleotides agree with TRBD1. Germline loops: CDR1 SGHKS, CDR2 YYEKEE (reference sequence). CDR3 length: 16 amino acids. CDR3 bases: TGTGCCAGAAGCTACAGGACAGGGGAGAGCACCGGGGAGCTGTTTTTT. Protein: CARSYRTGESTGELFF. Combining the CDR3 with reference TRBV5-5 and TRBJ2-2 gives the whole variable domain DAGVTQSPTHLIKTRGQQVTLRCSPISGHKSVSWYQQVLGQGPQFIFQYYEKEERGRGNFPDRFSARQFPNYSSELNVNALLLGDSALYLCARSYRTGESTGELFFGEGSRLTVL.